The clone carrying this T cell receptor beta chain has only a few counts. Antigen specificity is unknown. The data belong to a study of regulatory T cells in long-lasting Graves disease. Across the study: Newly diagnosed Graves' patients had taken antithyroid drugs under 3 months.

Time point noted: newly diagnosed GD, antithyroid drugs for less than 3 months. With RNA extracted from PBMCs as input, the TCR library was made. An endocrinology unit in Xi'an, China, supplied the patients. Through Arm-PCR of CDR3 regions and iRepertoire HTBI primers, TCR beta libraries were built. In TCRdb, the multiplex PCR reads were re-called with MiXCR into one record per CDR3 protein. The table records roughly 610,000 distinct CDR3 sequences, about 16% of them present only once. The CDR3 runs to 16 residues. CDR1 is SGHDT and CDR2 is YYEEEE in the germline V gene. J was trimmed by 6 bases and V by 2 bases; bases with no gene match: 9. Study outcomes and limitations: The study found TRBV28, TRBJ1-2 and TRBJ2-5 favored in persistent disease.

This sample also appeared in a second study, on T cells in Graves' hyperthyroidism and ophthalmopathy. That work contributes: Using the HTBI primer set, a first-round RT-PCR was run on the TCR CDR3.

The receptor was derived from a woman between 25 and 40 years old with Graves disease. This chain joins TRBV5-6 and TRBJ2-1; 9 positions agree with TRBD2. This sample comprised peripheral blood mononuclear cells (PBMCs), obtained at new diagnosis, from a patient treated with antithyroid drugs. This CDR3 reads CASSFDSGTSTNEQFF. The CDR3 DNA is TGTGCCAGCAGCTTTGATTCCGGGACTAGCACCAATGAGCAGTTCTTC.